The present entry profiles one T cell receptor beta chain with its context. Its antigen is still unknown. The CDR3 covers 15 residues. Looked up from germline, CDR1 is SGHRS and CDR2 is YFSETQ. V lost 1 base and J lost 3; bases outside the gene matches: 4. The entry originates in a study of blood T cells in healthy people across ages. Primers used in a second PCR of roughly 7 to 11 cycles were a sample-barcoded 5' primer and a J-beta primer mix. Unique molecular identifiers of 12 random nucleotides labeled each cDNA. TCRdb re-called the 5' RACE reads through MiXCR, storing one row per CDR3 protein. The sample shows around 500,000 distinct CDR3 sequences, around 50% of them seen only once. General observations from the study: TCR beta diversity correlated strongly with naive T cell percentage.

This clonotype was sampled from a man aged 80 or over in good health. Material: blood. The J gene is TRBJ2-7, the V gene TRBV5-1; 10 nucleotides agree with TRBD2. This CDR3 is CASSLTSGISYEQYF. The CDR3 coding sequence is TGCGCCAGCAGCTTGACTAGCGGGATTAGCTACGAGCAGTACTTC.